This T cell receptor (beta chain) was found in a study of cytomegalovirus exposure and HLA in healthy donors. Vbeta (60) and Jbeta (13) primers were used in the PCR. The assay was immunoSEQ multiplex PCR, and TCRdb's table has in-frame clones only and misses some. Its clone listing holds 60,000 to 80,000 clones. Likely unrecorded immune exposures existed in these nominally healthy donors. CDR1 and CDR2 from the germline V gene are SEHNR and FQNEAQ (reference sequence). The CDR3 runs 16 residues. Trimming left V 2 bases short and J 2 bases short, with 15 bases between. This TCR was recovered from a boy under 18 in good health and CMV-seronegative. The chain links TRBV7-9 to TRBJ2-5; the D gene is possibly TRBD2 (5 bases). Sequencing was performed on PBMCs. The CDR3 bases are TGTGCCAGCAGCTTACCGACGGGGTTGGGACAAGAGACCCAGTACTTC. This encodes CASSLPTGLGQETQYF.